The 4 T cell receptor beta chains below come from one sample, sequenced in a study of post-analysis software for immune sequencing data. Study-level points and caveats: Roughly 5 TRBV segments occurring more often in patients than controls included TRBV5-6, TRBV5-1 and TRBV20-1.

Prepared TCR beta cDNA libraries contained unique molecular identifiers. MiXCR was run by TCRdb on the PCR reads, yielding one entry per CDR3 protein. The sample holds a few hundred thousand distinct CDR3 sequences, 30% to 40% seen once. Their antigen targets remain unknown. The specimen was blood. Every receptor here comes from a girl aged 2-17 years with multiple sclerosis.

The chain carries TRBV12-3 or TRBV12-4 and TRBJ1-2; TRBD1 matches at 7 bases. The trim removed 2 bases at V and 2 bases at J, leaving 14 bases unmatched. This CDR3 comprises 18 residues. The CDR3 region is CASSLFQGRRGHNYGYTF. The CDR3 DNA is TGTGCCAGCAGTTTATTTCAAGGGCGGAGGGGGCACAACTATGGCTACACCTTC.

This chain joins TRBV7-2 and TRBJ1-2; D is uncertain. With 5 bases removed from V and 4 bases from J, the gap between germline ends came to 11 bases. This CDR3 region has 13 residues. Germline CDR1 and CDR2: SGHTA and FQGNSA. CDR3 amino acids: CASSAGSFYGYTF. Written as DNA, the CDR3 is TGTGCCAGCAGCGCGGGATCATTCTATGGCTACACCTTC. The entire variable domain, with the rest obtained from reference TRBV7-2 and TRBJ1-2, is as follows: GAGVSQSPSNKVTEKGKDVELRCDPISGHTALYWYRQSLGQGLEFLIYFQGNSAPDKSGLPSDRFSAERTGGSVSTLTIQRTQQEDSAVYLCASSAGSFYGYTFGSGTRLTVV.

V gene TRBV18 combines with J gene TRBJ1-1; 7 bases match TRBD1. The J segment lost 0 bases and the V segment lost 3 bases, leaving 1 base of the junction unmatched. Germline CDR1 is KGHSH and CDR2 is LQKENI. The CDR3 loop spans 14 amino acids. The CDR3 nucleotides read TGTGCCAGCTCACCCGGACAGGTGAACACTGAAGCTTTCTTT. It encodes CASSPGQVNTEAFF.

The count of this clonotype is one. The chain couples TRBV24-1 to TRBJ2-3; D is unclear. V lost 2 bases to trimming and J lost 0 bases, with 8 bases between them. Germline CDR1 is KGHDR and CDR2 is SFDVKD. CDR3 length: 15 amino acids. CDR3: CATSDSSISTDTQYF. The DNA of the CDR3 is TGTGCCACCAGTGATTCGTCTATAAGCACAGATACGCAGTATTTT.